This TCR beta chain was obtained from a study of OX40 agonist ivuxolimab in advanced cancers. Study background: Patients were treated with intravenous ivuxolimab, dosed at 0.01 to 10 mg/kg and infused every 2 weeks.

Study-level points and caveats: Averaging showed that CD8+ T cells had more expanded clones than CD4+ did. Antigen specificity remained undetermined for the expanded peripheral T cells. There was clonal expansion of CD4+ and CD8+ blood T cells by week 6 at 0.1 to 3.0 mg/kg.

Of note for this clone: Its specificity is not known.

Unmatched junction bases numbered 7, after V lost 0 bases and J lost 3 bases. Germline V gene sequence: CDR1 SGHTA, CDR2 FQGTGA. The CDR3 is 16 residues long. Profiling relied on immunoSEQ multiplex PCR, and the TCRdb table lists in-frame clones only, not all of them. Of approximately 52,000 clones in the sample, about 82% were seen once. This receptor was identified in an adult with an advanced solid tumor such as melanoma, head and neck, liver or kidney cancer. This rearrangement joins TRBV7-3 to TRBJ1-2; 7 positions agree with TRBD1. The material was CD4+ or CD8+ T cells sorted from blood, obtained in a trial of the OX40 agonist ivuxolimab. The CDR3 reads CASSLTGDSRDYGYTF. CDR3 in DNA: TGTGCCAGCAGCTTAACAGGGGACAGTCGGGACTATGGCTACACCTTC.